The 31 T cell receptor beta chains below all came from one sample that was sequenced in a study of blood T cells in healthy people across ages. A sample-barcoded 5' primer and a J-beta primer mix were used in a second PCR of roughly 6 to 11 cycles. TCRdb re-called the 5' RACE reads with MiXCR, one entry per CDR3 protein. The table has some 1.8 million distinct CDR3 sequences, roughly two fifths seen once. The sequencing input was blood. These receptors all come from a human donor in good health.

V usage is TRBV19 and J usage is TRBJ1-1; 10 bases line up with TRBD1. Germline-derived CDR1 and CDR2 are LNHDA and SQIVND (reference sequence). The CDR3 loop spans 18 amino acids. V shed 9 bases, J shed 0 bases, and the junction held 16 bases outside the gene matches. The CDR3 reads CASNRQDRGNWMNTEAFF. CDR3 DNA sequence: TGTGCCAGCAACAGGCAGGACAGGGGGAATTGGATGAACACTGAAGCTTTCTTT.

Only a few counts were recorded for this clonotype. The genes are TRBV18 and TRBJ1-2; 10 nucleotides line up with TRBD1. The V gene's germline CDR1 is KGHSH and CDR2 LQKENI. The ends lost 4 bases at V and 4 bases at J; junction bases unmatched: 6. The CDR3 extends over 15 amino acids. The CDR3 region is CASSLQTGGSYGYTF. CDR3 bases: TGTGCCAGCTCACTCCAGACAGGGGGCAGCTATGGCTACACCTTC.

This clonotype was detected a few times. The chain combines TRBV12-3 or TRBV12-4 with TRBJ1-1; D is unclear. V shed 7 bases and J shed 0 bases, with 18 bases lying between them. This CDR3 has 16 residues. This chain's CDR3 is CASTLGLSNMNTEAFF. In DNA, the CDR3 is TGTGCCAGCACCCTAGGGCTATCAAACATGAACACTGAAGCTTTCTTT.

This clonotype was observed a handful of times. The CDR3 DNA reads TGTGCCACCAGCAGGACCCGGGGCACTGAAGCTTTCTTT. This encodes CATSRTRGTEAFF. The chain recombines TRBV15 with TRBJ1-1; no firm D call. Trimming pared 3 bases from V and 4 bases from J, leaving 9 bases between. Germline assignment: CDR1 LNHNV and CDR2 YYDKDF (reference sequence). The CDR3 has 13 residues.

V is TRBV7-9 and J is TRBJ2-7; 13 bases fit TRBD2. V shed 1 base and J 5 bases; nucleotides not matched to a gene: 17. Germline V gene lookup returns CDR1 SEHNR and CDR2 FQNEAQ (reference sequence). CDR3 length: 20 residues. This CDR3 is CASSLGAGTSGEWGFDEQYF. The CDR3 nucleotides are TGTGCCAGCAGCTTAGGTGCCGGGACTAGCGGGGAATGGGGATTCGACGAGCAGTACTTC.

The CDR3 DNA sequence: TGTGCCAGCAGTTTAGGGGGAGGGGGCTTATTAAACACTGAAGCTTTCTTT. Protein sequence: CASSLGGGGLLNTEAFF. This rearrangement joins TRBV12-3 or TRBV12-4 to TRBJ1-1, with TRBD1 matching 7 bases. This CDR3 is built from 17 residues. V was clipped by 1 base and J by 2 bases; unmatched bases: 10.

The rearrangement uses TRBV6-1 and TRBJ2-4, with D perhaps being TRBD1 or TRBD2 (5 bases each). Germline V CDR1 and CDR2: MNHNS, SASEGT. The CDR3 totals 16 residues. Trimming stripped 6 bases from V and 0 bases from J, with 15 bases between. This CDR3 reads CASRPIWGIAKNIQYF. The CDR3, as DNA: TGTGCCAGCAGGCCGATTTGGGGGATAGCCAAAAACATTCAGTACTTC.

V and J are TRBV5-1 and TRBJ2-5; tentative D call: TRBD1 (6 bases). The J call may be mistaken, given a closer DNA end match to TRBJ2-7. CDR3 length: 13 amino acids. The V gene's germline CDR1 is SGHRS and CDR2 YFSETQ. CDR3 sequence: CASSVGQDGEQYF. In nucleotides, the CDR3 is TGCGCCAGCAGCGTGGGACAAGATGGCGAGCAGTACTTC.

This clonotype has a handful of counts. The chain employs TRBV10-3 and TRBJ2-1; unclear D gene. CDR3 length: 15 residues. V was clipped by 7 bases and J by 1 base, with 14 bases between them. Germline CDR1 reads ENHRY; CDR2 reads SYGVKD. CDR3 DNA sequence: TGTGCCATCACCCCCGGCGGTGATTCCTACAATGAGCAGTTCTTC. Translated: CAITPGGDSYNEQFF.

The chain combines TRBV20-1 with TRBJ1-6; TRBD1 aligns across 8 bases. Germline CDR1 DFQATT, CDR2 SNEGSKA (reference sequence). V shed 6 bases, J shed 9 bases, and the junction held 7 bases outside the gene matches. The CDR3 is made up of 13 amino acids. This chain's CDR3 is CSATGGLSSPLHF. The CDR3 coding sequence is TGCAGTGCCACAGGGGGGTTGAGTTCACCCCTCCACTTT.

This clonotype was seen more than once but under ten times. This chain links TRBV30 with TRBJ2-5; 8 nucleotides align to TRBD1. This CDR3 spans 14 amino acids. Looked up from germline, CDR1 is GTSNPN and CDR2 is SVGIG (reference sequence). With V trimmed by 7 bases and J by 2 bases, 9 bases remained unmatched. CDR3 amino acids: CAYTRQGTQETQYF. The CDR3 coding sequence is TGTGCCTACACAAGACAGGGGACTCAAGAGACCCAGTACTTC.

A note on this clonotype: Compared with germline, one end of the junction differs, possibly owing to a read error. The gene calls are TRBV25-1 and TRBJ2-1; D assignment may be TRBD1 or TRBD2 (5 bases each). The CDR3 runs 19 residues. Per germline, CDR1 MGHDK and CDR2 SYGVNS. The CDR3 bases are TGTGCCAGCAGTGAACGGGGACGCCGGACGTTTAGCTCCTACAATGAGCGGTTCTTC. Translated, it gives CASSERGRRTFSSYNERFF.

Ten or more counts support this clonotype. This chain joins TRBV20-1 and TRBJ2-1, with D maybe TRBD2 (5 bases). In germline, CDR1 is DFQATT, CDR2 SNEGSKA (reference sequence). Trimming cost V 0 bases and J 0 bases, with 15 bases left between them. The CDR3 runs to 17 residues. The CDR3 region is CSARDWSSPVSYNEQFF. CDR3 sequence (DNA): TGCAGTGCTAGAGATTGGTCTAGCCCGGTCTCCTACAATGAGCAGTTCTTC.

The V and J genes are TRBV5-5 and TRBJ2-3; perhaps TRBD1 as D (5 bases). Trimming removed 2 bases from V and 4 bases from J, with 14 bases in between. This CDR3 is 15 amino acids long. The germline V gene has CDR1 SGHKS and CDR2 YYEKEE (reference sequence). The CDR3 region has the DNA TGTGCCAGCAGCTTACAGGCTCAGCCTCCAGATACGCAGTATTTT. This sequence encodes CASSLQAQPPDTQYF. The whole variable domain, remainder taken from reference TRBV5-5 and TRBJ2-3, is DAGVTQSPTHLIKTRGQQVTLRCSPISGHKSVSWYQQVLGQGPQFIFQYYEKEERGRGNFPDRFSARQFPNYSSELNVNALLLGDSALYLCASSLQAQPPDTQYFGPGTRLTVL.

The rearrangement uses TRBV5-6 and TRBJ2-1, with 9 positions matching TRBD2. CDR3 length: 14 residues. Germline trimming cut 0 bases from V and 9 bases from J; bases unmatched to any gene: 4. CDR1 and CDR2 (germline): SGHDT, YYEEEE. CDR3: CASSLGGGAVEQFF. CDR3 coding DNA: TGTGCCAGCAGCTTGGGCGGGGGGGCGGTTGAGCAGTTCTTC.

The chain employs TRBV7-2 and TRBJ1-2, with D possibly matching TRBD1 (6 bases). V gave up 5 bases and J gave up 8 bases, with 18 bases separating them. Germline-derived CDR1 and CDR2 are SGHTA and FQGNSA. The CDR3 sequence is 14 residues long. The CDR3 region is CASSPPGQSGGYTF. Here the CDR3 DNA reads TGTGCCAGCAGCCCTCCCGGACAGTCGGGAGGCTACACCTTC.

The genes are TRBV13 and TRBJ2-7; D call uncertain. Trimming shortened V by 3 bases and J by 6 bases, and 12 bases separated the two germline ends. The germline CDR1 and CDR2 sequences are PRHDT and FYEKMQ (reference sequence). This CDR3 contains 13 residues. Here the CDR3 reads CASSLDLSGEQYF. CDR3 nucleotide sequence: TGTGCCAGCAGCTTGGACCTCTCGGGCGAGCAGTACTTC.

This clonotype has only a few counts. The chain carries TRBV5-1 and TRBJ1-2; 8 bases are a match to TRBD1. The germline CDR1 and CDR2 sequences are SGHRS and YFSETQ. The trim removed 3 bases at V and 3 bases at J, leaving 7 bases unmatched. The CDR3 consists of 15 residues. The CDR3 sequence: CASSYTGQEHYGYTF. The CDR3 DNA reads TGCGCCAGCAGCTATACGGGACAGGAGCACTATGGCTACACCTTC. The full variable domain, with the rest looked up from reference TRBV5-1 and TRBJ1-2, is KAGVTQTPRYLIKTRGQQVTLSCSPISGHRSVSWYQQTPGQGLQFLFEYFSETQRNKGNFPGRFSGRQFSNSRSEMNVSTLELGDSALYLCASSYTGQEHYGYTFGSGTRLTVV.

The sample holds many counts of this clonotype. CDR3: CASSPPGGLLYEQYF. The CDR3 DNA is TGTGCCAGCTCACCACCCGGGGGCCTACTCTACGAGCAGTACTTC. The chain links TRBV18 to TRBJ2-7, with D possibly called TRBD1 or TRBD2 (6 bases each). Trimming shortened V by 0 bases and J by 3 bases, and 12 bases separated the two germline ends. Germline V gives CDR1 KGHSH, CDR2 LQKENI. The CDR3 extends over 15 amino acids.

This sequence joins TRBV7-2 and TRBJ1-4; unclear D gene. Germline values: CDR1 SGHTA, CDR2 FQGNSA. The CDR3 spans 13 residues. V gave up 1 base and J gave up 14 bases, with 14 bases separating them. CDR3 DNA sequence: TGTGCCAGCAGCTTAGTTGCTGGGCTCCTGCTGTTTTTT. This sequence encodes CASSLVAGLLLFF.

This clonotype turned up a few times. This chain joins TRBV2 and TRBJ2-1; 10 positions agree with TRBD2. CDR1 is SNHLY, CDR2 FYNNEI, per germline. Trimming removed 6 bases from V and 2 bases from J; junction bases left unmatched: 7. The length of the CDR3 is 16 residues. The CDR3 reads CASRVRLAGTYNEQFF. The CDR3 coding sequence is TGTGCCAGCAGAGTACGACTAGCGGGCACCTACAATGAGCAGTTCTTC.

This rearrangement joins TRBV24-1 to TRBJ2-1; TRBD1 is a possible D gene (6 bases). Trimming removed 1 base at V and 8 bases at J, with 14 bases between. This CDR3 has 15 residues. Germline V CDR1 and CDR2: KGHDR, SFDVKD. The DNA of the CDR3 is TGTGCCACCAGTGATTTAGGTCAGGGGAAGGATGAGCAGTTCTTC. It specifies CATSDLGQGKDEQFF.

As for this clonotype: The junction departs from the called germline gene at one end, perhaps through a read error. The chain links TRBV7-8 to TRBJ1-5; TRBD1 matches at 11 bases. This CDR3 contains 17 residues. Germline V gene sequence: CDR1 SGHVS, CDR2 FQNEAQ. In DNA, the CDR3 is TGTGCCAGCAGCCTAGGGACAGGGGGAGTCAGCAATCAGCCCCATCATTTT. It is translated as CASSLGTGGVSNQPHHF.

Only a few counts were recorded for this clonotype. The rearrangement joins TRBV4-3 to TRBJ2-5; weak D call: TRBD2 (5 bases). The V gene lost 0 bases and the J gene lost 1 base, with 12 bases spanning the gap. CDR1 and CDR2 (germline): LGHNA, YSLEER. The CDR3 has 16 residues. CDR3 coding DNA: TGCGCCAGCAGCCAAGAATACGGACTTATCCAAGAGACCCAGTACTTC. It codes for CASSQEYGLIQETQYF.

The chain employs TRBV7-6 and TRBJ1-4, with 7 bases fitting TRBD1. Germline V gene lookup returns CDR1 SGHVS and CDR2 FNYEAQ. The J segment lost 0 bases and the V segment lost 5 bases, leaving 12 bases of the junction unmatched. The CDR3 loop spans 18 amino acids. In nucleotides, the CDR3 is TGTGCCAGCAGCGACGACCGGACAGGTTATGCAACTAATGAAAAACTGTTTTTT. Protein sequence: CASSDDRTGYATNEKLFF.

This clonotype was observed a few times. The CDR3 DNA follows: TGCAGTGCTAGAGATGTAAGACTAGCGGGGGGTCACAATGAGCAGTTCTTC. It yields the protein CSARDVRLAGGHNEQFF. V gene TRBV20-1 combines with J gene TRBJ2-1; TRBD2 matches at 13 bases. This CDR3 has 17 residues. Looked up from germline, CDR1 is DFQATT and CDR2 is SNEGSKA (reference sequence). V trimming: 0 bases; J trimming: 5 bases; junction bases outside the gene matches: 7.

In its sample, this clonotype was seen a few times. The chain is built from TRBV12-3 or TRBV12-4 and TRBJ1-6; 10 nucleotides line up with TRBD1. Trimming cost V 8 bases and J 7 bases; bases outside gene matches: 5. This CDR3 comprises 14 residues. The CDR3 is CASGPTGGNSPLHF. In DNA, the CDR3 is TGTGCCAGCGGTCCGACAGGGGGCAATTCACCCCTCCACTTT.

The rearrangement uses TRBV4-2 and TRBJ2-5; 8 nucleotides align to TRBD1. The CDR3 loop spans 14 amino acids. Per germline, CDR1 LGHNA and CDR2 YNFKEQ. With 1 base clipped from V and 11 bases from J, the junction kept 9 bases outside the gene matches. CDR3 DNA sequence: TGTGCCAGCAGCCAAGTGATACAGGGGGGACAGCAGTACTTC. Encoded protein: CASSQVIQGGQQYF.

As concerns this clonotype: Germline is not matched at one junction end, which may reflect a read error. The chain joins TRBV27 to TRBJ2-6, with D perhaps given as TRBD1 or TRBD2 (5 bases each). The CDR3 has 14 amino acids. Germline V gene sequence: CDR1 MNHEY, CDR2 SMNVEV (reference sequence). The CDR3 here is CASSLGFGANILTF. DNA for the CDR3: TGTGCCAGCAGTTTAGGGTTCGGGGCCAACATCCTGACTTTC. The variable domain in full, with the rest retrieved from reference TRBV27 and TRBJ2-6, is EAQVTQNPRYLITVTGKKLTVTCSQNMNHEYMSWYRQDPGLGLRQIYYSMNVEVTDKGDVPEGYKVSRKEKRNFPLILESPSPNQTSLYFCASSLGFGANILTFGAGSRLTVL.

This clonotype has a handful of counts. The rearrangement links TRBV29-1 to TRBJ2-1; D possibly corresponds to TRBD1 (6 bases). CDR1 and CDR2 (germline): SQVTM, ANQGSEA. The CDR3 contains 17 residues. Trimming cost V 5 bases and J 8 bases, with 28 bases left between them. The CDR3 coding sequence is TGCAGCGTTTTAGGGGGTAGGACCACAAAGAGGGCCTATGAGCAGTTCTTC. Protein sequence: CSVLGGRTTKRAYEQFF.

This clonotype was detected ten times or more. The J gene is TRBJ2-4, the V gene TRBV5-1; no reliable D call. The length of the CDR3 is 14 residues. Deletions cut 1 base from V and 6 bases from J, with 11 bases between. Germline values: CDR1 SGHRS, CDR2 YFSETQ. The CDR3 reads CASSLYPVLNIQYF. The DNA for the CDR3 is TGCGCCAGCAGCTTGTACCCAGTCTTAAACATTCAGTACTTC.